Following are 28 T cell receptor beta chains from one sample sequenced in a study of blood T cells in healthy people across ages. Together with a sample-barcoded 5' primer, a J-beta primer mix was included in a second PCR lasting about 7 to 11 cycles. One entry per CDR3 protein, called by TCRdb with MiXCR from the 5' RACE reads. The sample contains about 1.8 million distinct CDR3 sequences, around 48% of which appear only once. The specimen was blood. The receptor source for this set is a woman between 35 and 50 years old in good health.

The chain links TRBV3-1 to TRBJ2-5, with unresolved D. V lost 3 bases, J lost 11 bases, and 16 bases lay in between. Germline assignment: CDR1 LGHDT and CDR2 YNNKEL (reference sequence). The CDR3 has 13 amino acids. CDR3 region: CASSHPAYNEQYF. DNA of the CDR3: TGTGCCAGCAGCCACCCAGCCTACAATGAGCAGTACTTC.

In this sample, this clonotype turned up a few times. V and J are TRBV7-2 and TRBJ2-1; 7 positions agree with TRBD2. Germline CDR1 reads SGHTA; CDR2 reads FQGNSA. The V segment lost 4 bases and the J segment 2 bases; nucleotides outside the gene matches: 5. There are 15 residues in the CDR3. The CDR3 coding sequence is TGTGCCAGCAGCTGGGCCGGGACTACCTACAATGAGCAGTTCTTC. It is translated as CASSWAGTTYNEQFF.

The genes are TRBV6-5 and TRBJ2-7; either TRBD1 or TRBD2 may supply D (5 bases each). Trimming shortened V by 6 bases and J by 0 bases, and 15 bases separated the two germline ends. The CDR3 sequence is 15 residues long. CDR1 and CDR2 from the germline V gene are MNHEY and SVGAGI. This chain's CDR3 is CASRTPGRTSYEQYF. DNA for the CDR3: TGTGCCAGCAGAACCCCGGGACGGACCTCCTACGAGCAGTACTTC.

The CDR3 protein is CASSYLTSGRYNEQYF. As DNA, the CDR3 is TGTGCCAGCAGCTACCTCACCAGCGGGAGATACAATGAGCAGTACTTC. This chain uses TRBV7-2 with TRBJ2-7; 8 bases are a match to TRBD2. CDR3 size: 16 residues. In germline, CDR1 is SGHTA, CDR2 FQGNSA. V lost 4 bases and J lost 7; bases outside the gene matches: 15.

The gene calls are TRBV6-2 or TRBV6-3 and TRBJ2-7, with TRBD1 matching 7 bases. Germline V CDR1 and CDR2: MNHEY, SVGEGT. This CDR3 has 14 residues. The junction had 8 bases not matched to a gene; V was cut back by 5 bases and J by 4 bases. The CDR3 region has the DNA TGTGCCAGCAGTCCACAGACAGGGTTATACGAGCAGTACTTC. It specifies CASSPQTGLYEQYF.

This chain connects TRBV7-2 to TRBJ2-3; TRBD1 agrees at 7 bases. CDR1 and CDR2 from the germline V gene are SGHTA and FQGNSA. V lost 5 bases, J lost 4 bases, and 6 bases stayed unmatched. The CDR3 consists of 14 residues. The CDR3: CASSVGGPPDTQYF. The CDR3 region has the DNA TGTGCCAGCAGCGTAGGGGGCCCCCCAGATACGCAGTATTTT.

Points on this clonotype: One end of the junction is discordant with germline, which a read error may explain. The rearrangement links TRBV27 to TRBJ1-2; 7 nucleotides align to TRBD1. CDR1 is MNHEY, CDR2 SMNVEV, per germline (reference sequence). The CDR3 is made up of 14 amino acids. This CDR3 reads CVSSSTGSSFGYTF. Written as DNA, the CDR3 is TGTGTCAGCAGTTCGACAGGGTCGTCATTTGGCTACACCTTC.

V and J are TRBV7-2 and TRBJ2-1, with 10 nucleotides matching TRBD2. Germline CDR1 reads SGHTA; CDR2 reads FQGNSA. CDR3 length: 18 residues. J lost 9 bases, V lost 1 base, and 15 bases had no gene match. The CDR3 DNA sequence: TGTGCCAGCAGCTTAGAGGTTTGGGGAGCGGGGGGGCCGAGTGAGCAGTTCTTC. This sequence encodes CASSLEVWGAGGPSEQFF.

V gene TRBV4-1 combines with J gene TRBJ2-1; TRBD2 aligns across 12 bases. Germline-derived CDR1 and CDR2 are MGHRA and YSYEKL. V shed 4 bases, J shed 0 bases, and the junction held 10 bases outside the gene matches. This CDR3 region has 19 residues. CDR3 bases: TGCGCCAGCAGCCGTGCCGGGACTAGCGGGTCAAGCTCCTACAATGAGCAGTTCTTC. Its protein is CASSRAGTSGSSSYNEQFF.

J is TRBJ2-1 and V is TRBV7-3; 9 bases are a match to TRBD2. Germline values: CDR1 SGHTA, CDR2 FQGTGA. V lost 1 base to trimming and J lost 1 base; unmatched junction nucleotides: 11. The CDR3 totals 19 residues. The CDR3, as DNA: TGTGCCAGCAGCTTAAAAGGCCTAGCGGGGAGCCCTTCCTACAATGAGCAGTTCTTC. It yields the protein CASSLKGLAGSPSYNEQFF.

The chain is built from TRBV20-1 and TRBJ2-7; TRBD2 aligns across 7 bases. CDR3 length: 13 residues. Germline assignment: CDR1 DFQATT and CDR2 SNEGSKA (reference sequence). Unmatched junction bases numbered 6, after V lost 5 bases and J lost 2 bases. DNA for the CDR3: TGCAGTGCTGTGGGGACTACGACCTACGAGCAGTACTTC. Its protein is CSAVGTTTYEQYF.

V gene TRBV12-3 or TRBV12-4 combines with J gene TRBJ1-6, with D perhaps TRBD1 (5 bases). The CDR3 is made up of 15 amino acids. The germline V and J ends were trimmed by 6 bases and 14 bases, with 23 bases remaining between them. DNA of the CDR3: TGTGCCAGCAGCCAGGCGGGCACGGGGGTTCAGGCCCTCCACTTT. The encoded protein is CASSQAGTGVQALHF.

This clonotype was detected many times. A read error may produce the germline difference seen at one junction end. The chain recombines TRBV5-1 with TRBJ1-1; D not resolved. CDR1 is SGHRS, CDR2 YFSETQ, per germline. CDR3 length: 13 residues. The CDR3 is CASSLDPNTEAFF. In DNA, the CDR3 is TGTGCCAGCAGCTTGGACCCGAACACTGAAGCTTTCTTT.

This clonotype was seen a single time. This sequence joins TRBV2 and TRBJ2-3, with D possibly being TRBD1 (5 bases). In germline, CDR1 is SNHLY, CDR2 FYNNEI. This CDR3 comprises 14 residues. V was cut by 6 bases and J by 2 bases, with 12 bases left in between. Written as DNA, the CDR3 is TGTGCCAGCAGGGAAACAGGTCACACAGATACGCAGTATTTT. Amino acid sequence: CASRETGHTDTQYF.

The chain's CDR3 is CAWRDRWGYSNQPQHF. The CDR3 nucleotides read TGTGCCTGGAGGGACCGTTGGGGGTATAGCAATCAGCCCCAGCATTTT. The chain uses TRBV30 and TRBJ1-5, with D possibly matching TRBD1 (5 bases). Germline values: CDR1 GTSNPN, CDR2 SVGIG (reference sequence). V gave up 3 bases and J gave up 0 bases, with 15 bases separating them. This CDR3 is 16 amino acids long.

This clonotype has more than one count but fewer than ten. The chain links TRBV4-3 to TRBJ2-1; 7 nucleotides line up with TRBD1. The CDR3 is 18 residues long. Germline trimming cut 0 bases from V and 0 bases from J; bases unmatched to any gene: 8. Germline V CDR1 and CDR2: LGHNA, YSLEER. CDR3 residues: CASSQEGRQGFSYNEQFF. CDR3 DNA: TGCGCCAGCAGCCAAGAGGGCAGACAGGGCTTCTCCTACAATGAGCAGTTCTTC.

This clonotype was found a few times. V usage is TRBV20-1 and J usage is TRBJ2-1; 9 bases match TRBD1. The CDR3 contains 15 residues. Trimming took 0 bases from V and 8 from J; bases not matched to a gene: 8. Germline CDR1 DFQATT, CDR2 SNEGSKA (reference sequence). The DNA for the CDR3 is TGCAGTGCTAGAGATACAGGGGGCAAGGGTTATGAGCAGTTCTTC. Residues: CSARDTGGKGYEQFF.

This chain links TRBV20-1 with TRBJ2-3; 9 bases are shared with TRBD1. Germline V gene data show CDR1 as DFQATT and CDR2 as SNEGSKA (reference sequence). V gave up 4 bases and J gave up 3 bases; unmatched junction bases: 5. This CDR3 comprises 14 residues. CDR3 sequence (DNA): TGCAGTGCTACCGGGACAGGGAGAACAGATACGCAGTATTTT. Its translation: CSATGTGRTDTQYF.

The chain recombines TRBV20-1 with TRBJ1-5, with no clear D. The CDR3 loop spans 16 amino acids. Deletions cut 6 bases from V and 3 bases from J, with 21 bases between. Germline assignment: CDR1 DFQATT and CDR2 SNEGSKA (reference sequence). As DNA, the CDR3 is TGCAGTGCCGATAGCCCTGTCCTAGTCCCCAATCAGCCCCAGCATTTT. Its translation is CSADSPVLVPNQPQHF.

CDR3 protein: CSARRTSSYNEQFF. DNA for the CDR3: TGCAGTGCTAGAAGGACTAGCTCCTACAATGAGCAGTTCTTC. V and J are TRBV20-1 and TRBJ2-1, with 7 nucleotides matching TRBD2. The CDR3 totals 14 residues. Germline CDR1 and CDR2: DFQATT and SNEGSKA (reference sequence). V dropped 2 bases and J dropped 0; count of bases not matched to a gene: 1.

This chain connects TRBV29-1 to TRBJ2-5; either TRBD1 or TRBD2 may supply D (6 bases each). Germline-derived CDR1 and CDR2 are SQVTM and ANQGSEA. The CDR3 totals 11 residues. V dropped 8 bases and J dropped 10 bases, with 17 bases sitting between them. CDR3 residues: CSFPGETGQYF. In DNA form, the CDR3 reads TGCAGCTTCCCGGGGGAGACAGGCCAGTACTTC.

The rearrangement uses TRBV6-5 and TRBJ1-4; TRBD1 matches at 7 bases. Germline V CDR1 and CDR2: MNHEY, SVGAGI. The CDR3 covers 14 residues. With 6 bases clipped from V and 8 bases from J, the junction kept 9 bases outside the gene matches. CDR3: CASRTDRAGEKLFF. Here the CDR3 DNA reads TGTGCCAGCAGAACCGACAGGGCTGGGGAAAAACTGTTTTTT.

This chain connects TRBV10-3 to TRBJ2-5, with TRBD1 identical over 11 bases. CDR1 and CDR2 from the germline V gene are ENHRY and SYGVKD. Germline trimming cut 8 bases from V and 4 bases from J; bases unmatched to any gene: 6. The CDR3 is 14 residues long. The DNA of the CDR3 is TGTGCCATCGGGGGACAGGGGGGTTCAGAGACCCAGTACTTC. Amino acids: CAIGGQGGSETQYF.

The V call is TRBV15, the J call TRBJ1-6, with a possible D match to TRBD1 (5 bases). Trimming stripped 7 bases from V and 6 bases from J, with 16 bases between. CDR3 length: 15 amino acids. CDR1 and CDR2 from the germline V gene are LNHNV and YYDKDF (reference sequence). The CDR3 DNA is TGTGCCACCATGGGACCCCAAGGGGCTAATTCACCCCTCCACTTT. Its translation: CATMGPQGANSPLHF.

The chain employs TRBV4-1 and TRBJ1-1; D is perhaps TRBD1 (5 bases). V was clipped by 0 bases and J by 6 bases, with 11 bases between them. CDR1 is MGHRA and CDR2 is YSYEKL in the germline V gene. The length of the CDR3 is 14 residues. The CDR3 bases are TGCGCCAGCAGCCAAGAGGGGGTCTCCTCTGAAGCTTTCTTT. Protein: CASSQEGVSSEAFF.

The chain is built from TRBV12-5 and TRBJ2-3; the match to TRBD2 covers 13 bases. Trimming took 5 bases from V and 2 from J; bases not matched to a gene: 4. The CDR3 has 16 amino acids. In germline, CDR1 is LGHNT, CDR2 FRNRAP. The CDR3 DNA reads TGTGCTAGTGGTCCCGGGACTAGCGGGGACACAGATACGCAGTATTTT. Its protein is CASGPGTSGDTDTQYF.

The chain is built from TRBV11-3 and TRBJ2-1; 12 bases are a match to TRBD2. This CDR3 is 16 amino acids long. V was clipped by 5 bases and J by 7 bases; unmatched bases: 9. Germline CDR1 reads SGHNT; CDR2 reads YENEEA. The CDR3 region is CASSPRLAGGQNEQFF. The CDR3, as DNA: TGTGCCAGCAGCCCGCGCCTAGCGGGGGGGCAGAATGAGCAGTTCTTC.

The chain carries TRBV7-2 and TRBJ1-2, with unresolved D. This CDR3 contains 14 residues. Per germline, CDR1 SGHTA and CDR2 FQGNSA. V was clipped by 5 bases and J by 8 bases, with 18 bases between them. CDR3 bases: TGTGCCAGCAGCGTCCCCCGGCCCCGGATGGGCTACACCTTC. Protein sequence: CASSVPRPRMGYTF.